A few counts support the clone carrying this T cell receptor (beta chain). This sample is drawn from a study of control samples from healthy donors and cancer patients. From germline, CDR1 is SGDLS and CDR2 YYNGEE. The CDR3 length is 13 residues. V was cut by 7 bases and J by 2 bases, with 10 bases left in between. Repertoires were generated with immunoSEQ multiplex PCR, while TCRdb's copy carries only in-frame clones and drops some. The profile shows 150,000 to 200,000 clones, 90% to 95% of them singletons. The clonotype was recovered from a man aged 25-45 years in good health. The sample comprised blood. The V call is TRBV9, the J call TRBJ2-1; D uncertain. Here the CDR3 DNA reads TGTGCCAGCGGTCGCTACACCTACAATGAGCAGTTCTTC. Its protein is CASGRYTYNEQFF. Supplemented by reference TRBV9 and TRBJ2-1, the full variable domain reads DSGVTQTPKHLITATGQRVTLRCSPRSGDLSVYWYQQSLDQGLQFLIQYYNGEERAKGNILERFSAQQFPDLHSELNLSSLELGDSALYFCASGRYTYNEQFFGPGTRLTVL.